The present T cell receptor (beta chain) was sequenced within a study of CD8+CD57+ T cells in acquired aplastic anemia. Study summary: DNA from sorted CD4+ and CD8+ cells averaged roughly 3.2 ug.

Whoever was chosen for sequencing had shown CD8+CD57+ cell expansion by flow cytometry. Severe acquired aplastic anemia affected all patients. The TCR beta profiling, which covered VDJ combination and CDR3 sequence, was carried out using genomic DNA as the template. MiXCR, run by TCRdb on the reads, gives a single entry per CDR3 protein. Among about 150,000 distinct CDR3 sequences listed, about 54% were seen once. This clonotype was counted once. The antigen is unknown. V was cut by 0 bases and J by 0 bases, with 12 bases left in between. There are 16 residues in the CDR3. Per the germline V gene, CDR1 is SGDLS and CDR2 is YYNGEE. The study, taken as a whole, reports: Patients were compared with controls for CD8+ Simpson's diversity, and no significant difference emerged. Comparison of patients with controls identified about 27 shared CD8+ CDR3 sequences.

The rearrangement links TRBV9 to TRBJ1-1, with a possible D match to TRBD1 (5 bases). The clonotype originates from a human donor with aplastic anemia. Sequencing was done on a sample of sorted CD4+, CD8+, or CD8+CD57+ T cells (not recorded which) from PBMCs. The CDR3 protein is CASSVGSQGLNTEAFF. DNA for the CDR3: TGTGCCAGCAGCGTAGGTTCCCAGGGCCTGAACACTGAAGCTTTCTTT.